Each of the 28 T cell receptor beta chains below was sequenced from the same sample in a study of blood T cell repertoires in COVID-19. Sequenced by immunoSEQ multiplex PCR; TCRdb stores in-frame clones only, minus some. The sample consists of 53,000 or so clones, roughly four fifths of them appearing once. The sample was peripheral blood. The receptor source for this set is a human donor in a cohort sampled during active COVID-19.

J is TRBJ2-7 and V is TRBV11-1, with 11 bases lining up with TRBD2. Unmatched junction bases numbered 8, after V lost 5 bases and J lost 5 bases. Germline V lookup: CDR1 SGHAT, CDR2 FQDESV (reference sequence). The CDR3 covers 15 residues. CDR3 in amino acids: CASSGPTSGNHEQYF. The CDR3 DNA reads TGTGCCAGCAGCGGTCCGACTAGCGGGAACCACGAGCAGTACTTC.

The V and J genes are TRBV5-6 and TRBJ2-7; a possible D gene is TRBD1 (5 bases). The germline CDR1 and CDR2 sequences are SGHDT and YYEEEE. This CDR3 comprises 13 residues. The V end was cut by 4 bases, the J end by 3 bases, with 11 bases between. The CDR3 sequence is CASSRPGLYEQYF. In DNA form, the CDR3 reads TGTGCCAGCAGCCGGCCAGGGCTCTACGAGCAGTACTTC.

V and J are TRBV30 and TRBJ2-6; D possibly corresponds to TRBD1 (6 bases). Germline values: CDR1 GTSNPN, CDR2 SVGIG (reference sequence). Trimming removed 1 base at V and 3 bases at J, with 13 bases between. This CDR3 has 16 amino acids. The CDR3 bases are TGTGCCTGGAGTGGCGGTAACAGGGATGGGGCCAACGTCCTGACTTTC. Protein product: CAWSGGNRDGANVLTF.

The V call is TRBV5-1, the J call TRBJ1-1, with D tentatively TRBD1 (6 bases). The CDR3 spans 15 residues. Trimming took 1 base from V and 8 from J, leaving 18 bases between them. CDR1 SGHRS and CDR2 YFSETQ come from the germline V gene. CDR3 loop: CASSLILGGQLEAFF. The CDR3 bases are TGCGCCAGCAGCTTGATCTTGGGGGGGCAACTGGAAGCTTTCTTT.

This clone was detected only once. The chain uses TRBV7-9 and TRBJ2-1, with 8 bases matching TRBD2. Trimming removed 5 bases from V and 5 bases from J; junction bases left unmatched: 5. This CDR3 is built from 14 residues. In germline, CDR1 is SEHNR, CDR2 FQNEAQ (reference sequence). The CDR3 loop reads CASSPRGGNNEQFF. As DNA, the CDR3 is TGTGCCAGCAGCCCCCGGGGGGGCAACAATGAGCAGTTCTTC.

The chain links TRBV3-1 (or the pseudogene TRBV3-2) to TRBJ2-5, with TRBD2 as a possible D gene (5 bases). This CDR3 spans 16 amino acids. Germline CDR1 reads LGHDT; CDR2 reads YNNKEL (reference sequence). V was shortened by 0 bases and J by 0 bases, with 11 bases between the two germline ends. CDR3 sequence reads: CASSQEESGYQETQYF. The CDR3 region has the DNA TGTGCCAGCAGCCAAGAGGAATCGGGGTACCAAGAGACCCAGTACTTC.

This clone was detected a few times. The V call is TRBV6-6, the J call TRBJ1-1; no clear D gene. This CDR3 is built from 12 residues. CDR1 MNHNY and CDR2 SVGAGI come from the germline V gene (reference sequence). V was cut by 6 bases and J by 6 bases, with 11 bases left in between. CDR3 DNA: TGTGCCAGCAGCTTCGACACATCTGAAGCTTTCTTT. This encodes CASSFDTSEAFF.

The CDR3 protein is CASSTWTGMKSYEQYF. DNA of the CDR3: TGTGCCAGCAGTACTTGGACAGGGATGAAATCCTACGAGCAGTACTTC. The chain links TRBV27 to TRBJ2-7; 8 nucleotides agree with TRBD1. The V segment lost 5 bases and the J segment 1 base; nucleotides outside the gene matches: 10. CDR3 size: 16 residues. The V gene's germline CDR1 is MNHEY and CDR2 SMNVEV (reference sequence).

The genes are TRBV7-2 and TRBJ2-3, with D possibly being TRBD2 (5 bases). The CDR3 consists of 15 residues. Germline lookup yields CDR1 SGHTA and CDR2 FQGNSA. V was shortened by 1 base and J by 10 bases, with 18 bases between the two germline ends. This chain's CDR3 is CASSLDRSSSSSQYF. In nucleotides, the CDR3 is TGTGCCAGCAGCTTAGATCGATCTAGCTCCAGCTCGCAGTATTTT.

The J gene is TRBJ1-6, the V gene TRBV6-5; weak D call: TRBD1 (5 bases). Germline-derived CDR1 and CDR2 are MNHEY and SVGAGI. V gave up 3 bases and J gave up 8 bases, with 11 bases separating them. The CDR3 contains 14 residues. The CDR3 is CASSYWGRDSPLHF. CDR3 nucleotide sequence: TGTGCCAGCAGTTATTGGGGGAGGGATTCACCCCTCCACTTT.

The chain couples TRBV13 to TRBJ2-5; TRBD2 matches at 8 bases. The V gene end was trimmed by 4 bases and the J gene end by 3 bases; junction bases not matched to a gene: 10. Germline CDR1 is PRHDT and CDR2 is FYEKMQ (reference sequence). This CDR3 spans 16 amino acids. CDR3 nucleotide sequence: TGTGCCAGCAGCTGGGGTGTTGTTAGCGGGAAAGAGACCCAGTACTTC. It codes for CASSWGVVSGKETQYF.

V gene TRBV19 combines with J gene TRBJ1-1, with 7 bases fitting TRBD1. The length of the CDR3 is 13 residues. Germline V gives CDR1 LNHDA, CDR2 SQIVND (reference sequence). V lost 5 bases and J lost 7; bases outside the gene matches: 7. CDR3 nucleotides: TGTGCCAGTAGTCCGCACAGGGGAAATGAAGCTTTCTTT. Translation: CASSPHRGNEAFF.

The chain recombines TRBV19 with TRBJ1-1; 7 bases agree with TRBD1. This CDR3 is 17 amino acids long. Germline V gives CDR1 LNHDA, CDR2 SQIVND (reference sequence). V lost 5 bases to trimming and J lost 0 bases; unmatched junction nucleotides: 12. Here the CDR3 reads CASSFRQGGVLNTEAFF. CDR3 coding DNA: TGTGCCAGTAGTTTCCGACAGGGCGGGGTATTGAACACTGAAGCTTTCTTT.

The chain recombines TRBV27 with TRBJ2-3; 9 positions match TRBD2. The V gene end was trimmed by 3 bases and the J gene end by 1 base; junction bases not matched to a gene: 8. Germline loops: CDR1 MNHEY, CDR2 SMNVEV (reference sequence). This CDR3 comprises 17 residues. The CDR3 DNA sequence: TGTGCCAGCAGTTTGCTCGCGGGGGGGCCAGGCACAGATACGCAGTATTTT. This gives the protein CASSLLAGGPGTDTQYF.

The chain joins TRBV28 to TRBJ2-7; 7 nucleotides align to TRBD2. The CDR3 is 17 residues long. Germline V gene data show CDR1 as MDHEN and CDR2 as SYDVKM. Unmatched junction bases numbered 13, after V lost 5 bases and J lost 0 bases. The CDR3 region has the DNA TGTGCCAGCAGTCAAGGACTAGAAGACAAACCCTCCTACGAGCAGTACTTC. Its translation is CASSQGLEDKPSYEQYF. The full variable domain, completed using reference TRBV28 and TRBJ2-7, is DVKVTQSSRYLVKRTGEKVFLECVQDMDHENMFWYRQDPGLGLRLIYFSYDVKMKEKGDIPEGYSVSREKKERFSLILESASTNQTSMYLCASSQGLEDKPSYEQYFGPGTRLTVT.

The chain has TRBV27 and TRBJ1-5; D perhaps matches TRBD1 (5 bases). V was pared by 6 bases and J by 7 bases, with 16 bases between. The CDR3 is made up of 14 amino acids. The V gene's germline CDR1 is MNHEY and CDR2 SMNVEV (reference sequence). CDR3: CASRPDRPGQPQHF. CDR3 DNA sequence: TGTGCCAGCAGACCTGACCGCCCAGGGCAGCCCCAGCATTTT.

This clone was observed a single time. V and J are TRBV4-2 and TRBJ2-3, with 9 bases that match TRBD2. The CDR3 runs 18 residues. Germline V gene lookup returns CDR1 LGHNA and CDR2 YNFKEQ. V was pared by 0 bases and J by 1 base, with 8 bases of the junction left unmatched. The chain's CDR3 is CASSQDRASGTRTDTQYF. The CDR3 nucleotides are TGTGCCAGCAGCCAAGATCGGGCTAGCGGGACCCGCACAGATACGCAGTATTTT.

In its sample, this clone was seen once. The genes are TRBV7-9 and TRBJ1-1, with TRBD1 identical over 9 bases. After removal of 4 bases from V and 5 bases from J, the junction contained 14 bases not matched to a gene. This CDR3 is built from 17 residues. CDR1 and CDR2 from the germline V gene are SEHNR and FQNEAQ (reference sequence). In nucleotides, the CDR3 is TGTGCCAGCAGCTCTTTCGGGACAGGGAAAAAGTTGACTGAAGCTTTCTTT. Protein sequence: CASSSFGTGKKLTEAFF.

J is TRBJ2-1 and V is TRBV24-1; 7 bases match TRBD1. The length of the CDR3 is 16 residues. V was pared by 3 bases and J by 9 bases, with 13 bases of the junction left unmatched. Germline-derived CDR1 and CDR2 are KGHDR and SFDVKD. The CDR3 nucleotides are TGTGCCACCAGTGATACCCGGGACAGTCAAACTGGTGAGCAGTTCTTC. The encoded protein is CATSDTRDSQTGEQFF.

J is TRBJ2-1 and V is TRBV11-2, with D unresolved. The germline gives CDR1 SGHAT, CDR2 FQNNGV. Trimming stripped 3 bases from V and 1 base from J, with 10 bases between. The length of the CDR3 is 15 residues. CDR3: CASSFSARSYNEQFF. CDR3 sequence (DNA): TGTGCCAGCAGCTTCTCTGCTAGGTCCTACAATGAGCAGTTCTTC.

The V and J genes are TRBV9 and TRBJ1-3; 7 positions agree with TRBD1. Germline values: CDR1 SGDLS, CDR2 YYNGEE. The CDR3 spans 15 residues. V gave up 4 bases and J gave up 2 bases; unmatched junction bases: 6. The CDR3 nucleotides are TGTGCCAGCAGCCGACTGGACAGGACTGGAAACACCATATATTTT. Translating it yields CASSRLDRTGNTIYF.

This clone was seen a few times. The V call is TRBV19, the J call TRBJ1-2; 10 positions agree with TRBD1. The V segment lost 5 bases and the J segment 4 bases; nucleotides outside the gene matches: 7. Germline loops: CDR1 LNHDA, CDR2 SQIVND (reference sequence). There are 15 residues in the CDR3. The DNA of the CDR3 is TGTGCCAGTAGTCCCTGGGACAGGGGCTCCTATGGCTACACCTTC. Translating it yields CASSPWDRGSYGYTF. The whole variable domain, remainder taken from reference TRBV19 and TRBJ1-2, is DGGITQSPKYLFRKEGQNVTLSCEQNLNHDAMYWYRQDPGQGLRLIYYSQIVNDFQKGDIAEGYSVSREKKESFPLTVTSAQKNPTAFYLCASSPWDRGSYGYTFGSGTRLTVV.

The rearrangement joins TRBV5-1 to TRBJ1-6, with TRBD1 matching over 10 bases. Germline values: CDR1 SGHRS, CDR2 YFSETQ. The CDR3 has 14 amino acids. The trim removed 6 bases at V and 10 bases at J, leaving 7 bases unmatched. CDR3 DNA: TGCGCCAGCACCACGGACAGGGGGAGGTCACCCCTCCACTTT. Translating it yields CASTTDRGRSPLHF.

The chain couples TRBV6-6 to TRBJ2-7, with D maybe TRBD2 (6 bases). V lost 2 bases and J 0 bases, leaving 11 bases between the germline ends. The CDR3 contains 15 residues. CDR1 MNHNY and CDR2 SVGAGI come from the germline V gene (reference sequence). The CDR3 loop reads CASSYTRESSYEQYF. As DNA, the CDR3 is TGTGCCAGCAGTTACACCCGGGAGAGCTCCTACGAGCAGTACTTC.

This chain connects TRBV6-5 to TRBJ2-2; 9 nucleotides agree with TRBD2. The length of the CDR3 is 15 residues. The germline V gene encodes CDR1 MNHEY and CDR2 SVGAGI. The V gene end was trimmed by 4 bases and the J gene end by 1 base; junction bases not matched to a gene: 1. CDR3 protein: CASSLTSGNTGELFF. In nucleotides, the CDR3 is TGTGCCAGCAGTTTGACTAGCGGGAACACCGGGGAGCTGTTTTTT.

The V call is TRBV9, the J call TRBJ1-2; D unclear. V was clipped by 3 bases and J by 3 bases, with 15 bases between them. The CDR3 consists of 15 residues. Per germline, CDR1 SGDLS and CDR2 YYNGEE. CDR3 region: CASSAGLTVDYGYTF. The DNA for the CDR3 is TGTGCCAGCAGCGCTGGACTGACGGTGGACTATGGCTACACCTTC.

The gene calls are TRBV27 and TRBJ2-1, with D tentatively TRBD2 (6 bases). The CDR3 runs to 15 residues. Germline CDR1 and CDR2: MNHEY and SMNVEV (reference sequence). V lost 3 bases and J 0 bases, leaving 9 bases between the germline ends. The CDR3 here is CASSLGGASYNEQFF. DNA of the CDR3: TGTGCCAGCAGTTTGGGCGGGGCCTCCTACAATGAGCAGTTCTTC.

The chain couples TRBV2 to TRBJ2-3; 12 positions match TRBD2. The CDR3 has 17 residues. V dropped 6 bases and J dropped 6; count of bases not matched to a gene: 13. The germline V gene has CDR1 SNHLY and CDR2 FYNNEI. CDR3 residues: CASRKLTSGGPGDTQYF. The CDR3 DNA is TGTGCCAGCAGGAAATTAACTAGCGGGGGGCCAGGGGATACGCAGTATTTT.